Listed here are 26 T cell receptor beta chains from one sample, sequenced in a study of neoadjuvant nivolumab and ipilimumab in lung cancer. Using immunoSEQ multiplex PCR, the repertoire was profiled, and TCRdb retains in-frame clones only, with some absent. The sample includes 8,000 to 10,000 clones, around 80% of them seen just once. The sequencing used peripheral blood, collected before neoadjuvant nivolumab, alone or with ipilimumab. These TCRs come from an adult with non-small cell lung cancer.

The chain is built from TRBV19 and TRBJ2-1; perhaps TRBD2 as D (6 bases). This CDR3 region has 14 residues. Germline V gives CDR1 LNHDA, CDR2 SQIVND (reference sequence). The V end was cut by 6 bases, the J end by 7 bases, with 16 bases between. CDR3 bases: TGTGCCAGTAGCCGGGAGCAAGGGGTGAATGAGCAGTTCTTC. As protein: CASSREQGVNEQFF.

This clone was observed once. The chain employs TRBV19 and TRBJ2-2; possibly TRBD1 for D (7 bases). V lost 9 bases to trimming and J lost 5 bases, with 19 bases between them. This CDR3 is 15 amino acids long. Germline assignment: CDR1 LNHDA and CDR2 SQIVND (reference sequence). CDR3 sequence: CASGGGRRGTGELFF. CDR3 nucleotides: TGTGCCAGCGGAGGGGGCAGGAGAGGGACCGGGGAGCTGTTTTTT.

This chain connects TRBV5-1 to TRBJ2-1; 10 nucleotides agree with TRBD2. V lost 1 base, J lost 0 bases, and 7 bases stayed unmatched. The CDR3 is 18 amino acids. Germline CDR1 and CDR2: SGHRS and YFSETQ. The CDR3 here is CASSLTSGKPSSYNEQFF. CDR3 bases: TGCGCCAGCAGCTTGACTAGCGGGAAGCCTAGCTCCTACAATGAGCAGTTCTTC.

The rearrangement links TRBV5-1 to TRBJ2-2; 15 bases are a match to TRBD2. The CDR3 runs 18 residues. Germline V gene sequence: CDR1 SGHRS, CDR2 YFSETQ. V trimming: 0 bases; J trimming: 4 bases; junction bases outside the gene matches: 4. CDR3: CASSLAGLAGGRTGELFF. DNA for the CDR3: TGCGCCAGCAGCTTGGCAGGACTAGCGGGAGGGCGCACCGGGGAGCTGTTTTTT.

The chain has TRBV15 and TRBJ2-1; 10 nucleotides agree with TRBD2. V shed 0 bases and J 0 bases; nucleotides not matched to a gene: 5. The CDR3 sequence is 18 residues long. Germline V gene lookup returns CDR1 LNHNV and CDR2 YYDKDF (reference sequence). CDR3 in amino acids: CATSRDLQREGSYNEQFF. CDR3 DNA: TGTGCCACCAGCAGAGATTTGCAGCGGGAGGGCTCCTACAATGAGCAGTTCTTC.

The chain has TRBV7-9 and TRBJ2-5; possible D gene TRBD2, 5 bases. Trimming pared 1 base from V and 3 bases from J, leaving 12 bases between. This CDR3 region has 15 residues. The germline V gene encodes CDR1 SEHNR and CDR2 FQNEAQ (reference sequence). The CDR3 region is CASSLVSRAEETQYF. For the CDR3, the DNA is TGTGCCAGCAGCTTAGTCAGCCGAGCGGAAGAGACCCAGTACTTC.

This clone was observed once. The rearrangement uses TRBV6-1 and TRBJ1-3; D is uncertain. The germline CDR1 and CDR2 sequences are MNHNS and SASEGT. The CDR3 sequence is 14 residues long. The ends were cut back, 4 bases at V and 10 bases at J, with 17 bases in the middle. The CDR3 is CASSGLPRSGTIYF. The DNA for the CDR3 is TGTGCCAGCAGTGGCCTCCCCCGATCGGGGACCATATATTTT.

The chain combines TRBV29-1 with TRBJ1-3; no reliable D call. V lost 1 base and J lost 7, with 11 bases in between. Germline assignment: CDR1 SQVTM and CDR2 ANQGSEA. The CDR3 runs 13 residues. The CDR3 bases are TGCAGCGTTGAAGGTCCTAACGGGAACACCATATATTTT. It encodes CSVEGPNGNTIYF.

This chain uses TRBV5-1 with TRBJ2-1; D is uncertain. Germline V gene sequence: CDR1 SGHRS, CDR2 YFSETQ. The CDR3 runs to 13 residues. V lost 1 base and J lost 6, with 8 bases in between. The CDR3 nucleotides read TGCGCCAGCAGCTTGACCAGCAGCAATGAGCAGTTCTTC. Amino acid sequence: CASSLTSSNEQFF. Full variable domain (remainder filled in from reference TRBV5-1 and TRBJ2-1): KAGVTQTPRYLIKTRGQQVTLSCSPISGHRSVSWYQQTPGQGLQFLFEYFSETQRNKGNFPGRFSGRQFSNSRSEMNVSTLELGDSALYLCASSLTSSNEQFFGPGTRLTVL.

This chain uses TRBV5-1 with TRBJ2-7; 13 nucleotides agree with TRBD2. Germline CDR1 SGHRS, CDR2 YFSETQ. CDR3 length: 19 amino acids. J gave up 3 bases and V 3 bases, and 15 bases lay outside the gene matches. The CDR3 sequence: CASSWIFQGLAGLFYEQYF. The CDR3 nucleotides are TGCGCCAGCAGCTGGATATTCCAGGGACTAGCGGGGCTCTTCTACGAGCAGTACTTC.

The chain uses TRBV2 and TRBJ2-3; tentatively, D is TRBD1 (5 bases). Germline V gene sequence: CDR1 SNHLY, CDR2 FYNNEI. The CDR3 is made up of 14 amino acids. V was pared by 5 bases and J by 6 bases, with 15 bases between. The CDR3 sequence is CASSYIQGLDTQYF. Written as DNA, the CDR3 is TGTGCCAGCAGTTATATCCAGGGATTGGATACGCAGTATTTT.

The chain couples TRBV28 to TRBJ2-1, with 15 bases identical to TRBD2. Germline V gives CDR1 MDHEN, CDR2 SYDVKM. There are 20 residues in the CDR3. V lost 6 bases to trimming and J lost 8 bases; unmatched junction nucleotides: 20. The chain's CDR3 is CASSSYSGTSGRPRSDEQFF. The CDR3 nucleotides read TGTGCCAGCAGCTCATACTCCGGGACTAGCGGGAGGCCCCGTTCTGATGAGCAGTTCTTC.

The chain links TRBV28 to TRBJ1-4; D call uncertain. Germline loops: CDR1 MDHEN, CDR2 SYDVKM. The V gene lost 5 bases and the J gene lost 13 bases, with 20 bases spanning the gap. The CDR3 length is 14 residues. CDR3 DNA sequence: TGTGCCAGCAGTCCCCCGAGACGGCGCGGCGGACTGTTTTTT. Translating gives CASSPPRRRGGLFF.

This clone turned up a few times. This chain joins TRBV7-4 and TRBJ2-1, with 7 bases that match TRBD1. V trimming: 6 bases; J trimming: 5 bases; junction bases outside the gene matches: 4. From germline, CDR1 is SGHVT and CDR2 SQSDAQ. The CDR3 extends over 13 amino acids. CDR3 in DNA: TGTGCCAGCAGTAGGGGGCCTCACAATGAGCAGTTCTTC. Residues: CASSRGPHNEQFF.

This clone was counted only a few times. The chain uses TRBV25-1 and TRBJ1-1; 8 nucleotides line up with TRBD1. Germline CDR1 MGHDK, CDR2 SYGVNS. CDR3 length: 15 amino acids. J lost 10 bases, V lost 7 bases, and 17 bases had no gene match. The CDR3 coding sequence is TGTGCCAGCACCGGGGGGACAGGTCGAGTATGGGGAGCTTTCTTT. Protein: CASTGGTGRVWGAFF. Variable domain in full (rest from reference TRBV25-1 and TRBJ1-1): EADIYQTPRYLVIGTGKKITLECSQTMGHDKMYWYQQDPGMELHLIHYSYGVNSTEKGDLSSESTVSRIRTEHFPLTLESARPSHTSQYLCASTGGTGRVWGAFFGQGTRLTVV.

The V gene is TRBV5-3, the J gene TRBJ2-1; D is unresolved. TRBV5-3 is given ORF status, its function remaining uncertain. V lost 5 bases to trimming and J lost 7 bases, with 16 bases between them. The CDR3 length is 14 residues. CDR3 bases: TGTGCCAGAAGTTGCGTCCTCGAGTGGAATGAGCAGTTCTTC. Its protein product is CARSCVLEWNEQFF.

The rearrangement uses TRBV28 and TRBJ1-5; TRBD1 agrees at 8 bases. CDR1 and CDR2 (germline): MDHEN, SYDVKM. The CDR3 length is 14 residues. V shed 6 bases and J 3 bases; nucleotides not matched to a gene: 4. Written as DNA, the CDR3 is TGTGCCAGCAGCTGGACAGGGACCAATCAGCCCCAGCATTTT. This encodes CASSWTGTNQPQHF.

The rearrangement joins TRBV28 to TRBJ2-2; D uncertain. With 7 bases removed from V and 5 bases from J, the gap between germline ends came to 11 bases. CDR3 length: 13 amino acids. CDR1 MDHEN and CDR2 SYDVKM come from the germline V gene. The CDR3 loop is CASTPLFTGELFF. DNA of the CDR3: TGTGCCAGCACCCCTTTGTTTACCGGGGAGCTGTTTTTT.

This clone was observed once. This rearrangement joins TRBV19 to TRBJ1-1; D remains ambiguous. CDR1 LNHDA and CDR2 SQIVND come from the germline V gene (reference sequence). Trimming took off 4 bases at V and 2 bases at J, with 14 bases between the two ends. The CDR3 sequence is 15 residues long. This CDR3 reads CASSSTVNANTEAFF. CDR3 nucleotide sequence: TGTGCCAGTAGTAGTACCGTAAACGCCAACACTGAAGCTTTCTTT.

The chain couples TRBV5-1 to TRBJ1-3, with no clear D. Germline V CDR1 and CDR2: SGHRS, YFSETQ. Between the trimmed V and J ends, which lost 1 base and 0 bases, there was a span of 5 bases. CDR3 length: 14 residues. The CDR3 nucleotides are TGCGCCAGCAGCTTGATACACTCTGGAAACACCATATATTTT. It codes for CASSLIHSGNTIYF.

This clone was seen only a few times. The chain has TRBV5-1 and TRBJ1-1; D is unclear. Germline CDR1 is SGHRS and CDR2 is YFSETQ. The CDR3 is 12 amino acids. The V end lost 0 bases, the J end lost 8 bases, and 8 bases lay between the germline ends. CDR3: CASSLGVPEAFF. In DNA form, the CDR3 reads TGCGCCAGCAGCTTGGGCGTCCCCGAAGCTTTCTTT.

The chain is built from TRBV9 and TRBJ2-2; D remains ambiguous. Trimming left V 4 bases short and J 4 bases short, with 11 bases between. Per germline, CDR1 SGDLS and CDR2 YYNGEE. This CDR3 comprises 14 residues. For the CDR3, the DNA is TGTGCCAGCAGCCCCCCCACGGGCACCGGGGAGCTGTTTTTT. Amino acids: CASSPPTGTGELFF.

Notes on this clone: A read error may produce the germline difference seen at one junction end. The rearrangement uses TRBV10-3 and TRBJ2-5; D is undetermined. CDR1 and CDR2 (germline): ENHRY, SYGVKD. This CDR3 has 15 amino acids. The DNA for the CDR3 is TGTGCCATCGGTGAGTCCGGCAGAGGAGAAGAGACCCAGTACTTC. Amino acid sequence: CAIGESGRGEETQYF.

The gene calls are TRBV5-1 and TRBJ2-7; 8 bases align to TRBD2. With V trimmed by 4 bases and J by 4 bases, 16 bases remained unmatched. Germline CDR1 and CDR2: SGHRS and YFSETQ. The CDR3 totals 17 residues. The CDR3 region is CASSRRVAGGLQYEQYF. The DNA for the CDR3 is TGCGCCAGCAGCAGGAGGGTCGCGGGAGGATTACAGTACGAGCAGTACTTC.

The chain couples TRBV5-1 to TRBJ1-3, with D maybe TRBD1 (6 bases). Trimming cost V 7 bases and J 0 bases, with 17 bases left between them. In germline, CDR1 is SGHRS, CDR2 YFSETQ. CDR3 size: 16 residues. The DNA of the CDR3 is TGCGCCAGCTCCCGGGGCAGGGGATCCTCTGGAAACACCATATATTTT. It translates to CASSRGRGSSGNTIYF.

The rearrangement uses TRBV5-8 and TRBJ2-5, with 14 bases that match TRBD2. V dropped 1 base and J dropped 4; count of bases not matched to a gene: 6. The V gene's germline CDR1 is SGHTS and CDR2 YDEGEE. CDR3 length: 17 amino acids. The CDR3 nucleotides read TGTGCCAGCAGCTTGACGGGGACTAGCGGGAGTGGAGAGACCCAGTACTTC. Its translation: CASSLTGTSGSGETQYF.